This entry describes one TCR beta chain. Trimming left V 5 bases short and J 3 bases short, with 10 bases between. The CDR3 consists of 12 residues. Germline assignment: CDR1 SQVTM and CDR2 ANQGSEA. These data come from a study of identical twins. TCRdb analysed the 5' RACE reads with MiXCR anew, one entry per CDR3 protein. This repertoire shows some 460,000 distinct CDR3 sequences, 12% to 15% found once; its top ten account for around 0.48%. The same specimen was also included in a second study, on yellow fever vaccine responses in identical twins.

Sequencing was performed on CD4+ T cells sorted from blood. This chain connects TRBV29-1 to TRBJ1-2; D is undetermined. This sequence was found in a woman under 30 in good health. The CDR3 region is CSVTWSDYGYTF. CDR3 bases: TGCAGCGTTACATGGTCCGACTATGGCTACACCTTC.